Included here is one T cell receptor beta chain sequence, with context. Its target is not known. This sample was included in a study of B cell selection in AIRE deficiency. Study outcomes and limitations: CDR3s were shorter in shared Treg sequences, reflecting few non-templated nucleotide insertions. About 29% of healthy-shared Treg sequences were found among patient Tconv cells.

Sorted regulatory T cells were CD4-positive, CD25-high and CD127-low or negative. Assay used: immunoSEQ multiplex PCR; TCRdb lists only in-frame clones, some missing. The sample carries 4,700 or so clones, around 87% recorded once. This clonotype originated in a human donor with AIRE deficiency. Sequencing was performed on Tregs sorted from PBMCs.

CDR3 sequence (DNA): TGTGCCAGCAGCCAACTTCACTCTGGAAACACCATATATTTT. It codes for CASSQLHSGNTIYF. The chain carries TRBV14 and TRBJ1-3, with no clear D. The CDR3 covers 14 residues. Germline-derived CDR1 and CDR2 are SGHDN and FVKESK. The V end was cut by 2 bases, the J end by 0 bases, with 5 bases between.